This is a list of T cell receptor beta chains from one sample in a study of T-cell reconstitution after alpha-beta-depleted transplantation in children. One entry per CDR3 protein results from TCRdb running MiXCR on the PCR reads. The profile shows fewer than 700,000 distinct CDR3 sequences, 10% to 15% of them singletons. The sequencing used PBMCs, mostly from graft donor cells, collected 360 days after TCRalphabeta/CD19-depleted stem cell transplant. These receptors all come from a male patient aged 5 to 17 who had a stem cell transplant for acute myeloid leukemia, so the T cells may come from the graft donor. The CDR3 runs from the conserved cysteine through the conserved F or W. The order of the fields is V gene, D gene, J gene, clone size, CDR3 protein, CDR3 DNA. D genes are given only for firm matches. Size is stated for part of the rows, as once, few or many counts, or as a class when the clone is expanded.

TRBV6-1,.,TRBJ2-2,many,CASRPEISPLGGGELFF,TGTGCCAGCAGACCCGAAATATCACCTCTCGGGGGCGGGGAGCTGTTTTTT
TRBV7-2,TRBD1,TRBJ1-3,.,CASRHGQGDTIYF,TGTGCCAGCAGACATGGACAGGGTGACACCATATATTTT
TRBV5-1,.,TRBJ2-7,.,CASSLAAGRSYEQYF,TGCGCCAGCAGCTTGGCTGCGGGCAGGTCCTACGAGCAGTACTTC
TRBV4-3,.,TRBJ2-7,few,CASSQVGEGPYEQYF,TGCGCCAGCAGCCAAGTCGGTGAGGGTCCCTACGAGCAGTACTTC
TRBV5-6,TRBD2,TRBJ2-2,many,CASSLRTSGSNTGELFF,TGTGCCAGCAGCTTGAGGACTAGCGGATCGAACACCGGGGAGCTGTTTTTT
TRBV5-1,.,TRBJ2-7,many,CASSGGPVDSFYEQYF,TGCGCCAGCAGCGGGGGCCCCGTTGACAGCTTCTACGAGCAGTACTTC
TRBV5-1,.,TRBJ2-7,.,CASSFFALPSYEQYF,TGCGCCAGCAGCTTTTTCGCATTACCTTCCTACGAGCAGTACTTC
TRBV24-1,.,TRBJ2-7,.,CATMADNYEQYF,TGTGCCACCATGGCCGACAACTACGAGCAGTACTTC
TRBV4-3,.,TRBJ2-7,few,CASSQDGDGDYEQYF,TGCGCCAGCAGCCAAGATGGGGACGGAGACTACGAGCAGTACTTC
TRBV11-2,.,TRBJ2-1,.,CASSPRGASHPPYNEQFF,TGTGCCAGCAGCCCACGGGGCGCTAGCCATCCGCCCTACAATGAGCAGTTCTTC
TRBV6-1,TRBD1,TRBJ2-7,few,CASSPPTGMAEQYF,TGTGCCAGCAGTCCCCCGACAGGGATGGCCGAGCAGTACTTC
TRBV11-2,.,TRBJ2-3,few,CASSLARNTDTQYF,TGTGCCAGCAGCTTAGCTAGAAACACAGATACGCAGTATTTT
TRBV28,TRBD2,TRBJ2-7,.,CASSLAGVQPYEQYF,TGTGCCAGCAGTTTAGCGGGGGTACAACCCTACGAGCAGTACTTC
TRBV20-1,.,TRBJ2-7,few,CSADRLSSYEQYF,TGCAGTGCTGACAGACTTTCCTCCTACGAGCAGTACTTC
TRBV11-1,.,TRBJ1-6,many,CASSLGGVWGLPNSPLHF,TGTGCCAGCAGCTTAGGTGGGGTCTGGGGTCTTCCTAATTCACCCCTCCACTTT
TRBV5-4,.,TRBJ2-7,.,CASSWDPQGQEQYF,TGTGCCAGCAGCTGGGACCCCCAGGGGCAAGAGCAGTACTTC
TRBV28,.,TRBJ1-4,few,CASSQDRSTNEKLFF,TGTGCCAGCAGTCAGGACAGATCAACTAATGAAAAACTGTTTTTT
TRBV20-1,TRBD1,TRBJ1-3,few,CSAPGQDSGNTIYF,TGCAGTGCTCCGGGACAGGACTCTGGAAACACCATATATTTT
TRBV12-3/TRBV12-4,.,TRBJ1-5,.,CASSLGYSHQPQHF,TGTGCCAGCAGTTTGGGGTATAGCCATCAGCCCCAGCATTTT
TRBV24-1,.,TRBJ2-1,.,CGTSDFRGGLDEQFF,TGTGGCACCAGTGATTTTAGGGGCGGCTTAGATGAGCAGTTCTTC
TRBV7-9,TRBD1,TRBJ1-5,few,CASSRGTGHNQPQHF,TGTGCCAGCAGCCGCGGGACAGGGCATAATCAGCCCCAGCATTTT
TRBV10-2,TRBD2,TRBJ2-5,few,CASELAGGGTQYF,TGCGCCAGCGAACTAGCGGGAGGGGGGACCCAGTACTTC
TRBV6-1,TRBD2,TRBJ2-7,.,CASTGLAGMFEQYF,TGTGCCAGCACCGGACTAGCCGGGATGTTCGAGCAGTACTTC
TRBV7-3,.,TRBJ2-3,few,CASRWDRASDTQYF,TGTGCCAGCAGGTGGGACCGGGCGTCCGATACGCAGTATTTT
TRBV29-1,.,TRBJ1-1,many,CSVERGAVRTEAFF,TGCAGCGTTGAAAGGGGGGCGGTTCGGACTGAAGCTTTCTTT
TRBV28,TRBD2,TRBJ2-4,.,CASRPGLAVSLVAKNIQYF,TGTGCCAGCAGACCGGGACTAGCGGTCTCACTTGTAGCCAAAAACATTCAGTACTTC
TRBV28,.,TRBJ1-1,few,CASIPPLTGANTEAFF,TGTGCCAGCATCCCCCCCTTGACAGGAGCCAACACTGAAGCTTTCTTT
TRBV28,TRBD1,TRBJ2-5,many,CASSLARGLGETQYF,TGTGCCAGCAGTTTGGCCAGGGGGCTCGGAGAGACCCAGTACTTC
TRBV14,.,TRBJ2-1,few,CASSRTFAQFF,TGTGCCAGCAGCCGGACATTTGCGCAGTTCTTC
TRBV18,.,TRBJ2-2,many,CASSPLPNTGELFF,TGTGCCAGCTCACCATTACCGAACACCGGGGAGCTGTTTTTT
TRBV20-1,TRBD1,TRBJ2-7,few,CSAAPGTGDEQYF,TGCAGTGCCGCCCCGGGGACAGGTGACGAGCAGTACTTC
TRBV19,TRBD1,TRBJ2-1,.,CASSMRQGRGYNEQFF,TGTGCCAGTAGTATGAGACAGGGAAGGGGGTACAATGAGCAGTTCTTC
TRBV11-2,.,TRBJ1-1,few,CASSLDQVAAMNTEAFF,TGTGCCAGCAGCTTAGACCAAGTGGCAGCCATGAACACTGAAGCTTTCTTT
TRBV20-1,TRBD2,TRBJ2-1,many,CSARDQGLAGGSSYNEQFF,TGCAGTGCTAGAGATCAGGGACTAGCGGGAGGGTCCTCCTACAATGAGCAGTTCTTC
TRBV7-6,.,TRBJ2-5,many,CASSLADRETETQYF,TGTGCCAGCAGCTTAGCAGACCGGGAAACAGAGACCCAGTACTTC
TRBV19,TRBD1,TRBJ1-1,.,CASSILDRGLMANTEAFF,TGTGCCAGTAGTATCCTGGACAGGGGCCTCATGGCGAACACTGAAGCTTTCTTT
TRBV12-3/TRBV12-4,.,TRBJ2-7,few,CASSPAGGNYEQYF,TGTGCCAGCAGCCCAGCAGGGGGGAACTACGAGCAGTACTTC
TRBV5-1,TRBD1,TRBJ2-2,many,CASSFGTGWNTGELFF,TGCGCCAGCAGCTTCGGGACAGGGTGGAACACCGGGGAGCTGTTTTTT
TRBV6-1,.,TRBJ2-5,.,CASSQTLVETQYF,TGTGCCAGCAGTCAAACCCTAGTGGAGACCCAGTACTTC
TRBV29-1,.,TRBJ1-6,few,CSVVEGGANSPLHF,TGCAGCGTAGTTGAGGGGGGGGCTAATTCACCCCTCCACTTT
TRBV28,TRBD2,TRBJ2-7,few,CASSSPQSGRGDEQYF,TGTGCCAGCAGTTCCCCTCAAAGCGGGAGAGGAGACGAGCAGTACTTC
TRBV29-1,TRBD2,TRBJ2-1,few,CSPWTSGTYNEQFF,TGCAGCCCCTGGACTAGCGGGACCTACAATGAGCAGTTCTTC
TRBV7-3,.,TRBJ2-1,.,CASSHLPTGNEQFF,TGTGCCAGCAGCCACCTCCCGACGGGCAATGAGCAGTTCTTC
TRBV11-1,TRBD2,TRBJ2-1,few,CASSLSGRARYEQFF,TGTGCCAGCAGCCTTAGCGGGAGGGCCAGGTATGAGCAGTTCTTC
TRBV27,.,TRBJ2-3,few,CASSLSTVFVGTDTQYF,TGTGCCAGCAGTTTATCCACAGTGTTTGTCGGCACAGATACGCAGTATTTT
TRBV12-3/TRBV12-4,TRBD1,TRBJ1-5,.,CASSLRQGGNQPQHF,TGTGCCAGCAGTTTAAGGCAGGGGGGCAATCAGCCCCAGCATTTT
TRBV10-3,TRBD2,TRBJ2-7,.,CAITLSSGSTVEQYF,TGTGCCATCACCCTTTCTAGCGGGAGTACGGTCGAGCAGTACTTC
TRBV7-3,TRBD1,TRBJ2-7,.,CASSSGQGPTYEQYF,TGTGCCAGCAGCTCCGGACAGGGGCCCACCTACGAGCAGTACTTC
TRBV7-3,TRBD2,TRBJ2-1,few,CASSLWVSGRSPHNEQFF,TGTGCCAGCAGCTTATGGGTTAGCGGGAGATCCCCCCACAATGAGCAGTTCTTC
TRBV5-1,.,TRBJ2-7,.,CASSLVSGAYEQYF,TGCGCCAGCAGCTTGGTTTCAGGGGCGTACGAGCAGTACTTC
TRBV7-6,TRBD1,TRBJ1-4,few,CASRGTGNEKLFF,TGTGCCAGCAGGGGGACAGGGAATGAAAAACTGTTTTTT
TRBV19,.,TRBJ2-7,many,CASSIGRNLYEQYF,TGTGCCAGTAGTATTGGGCGGAACCTCTACGAGCAGTACTTC
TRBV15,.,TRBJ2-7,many,CATRLAGFGEQYF,TGTGCCACCAGACTAGCCGGCTTTGGCGAGCAGTACTTC
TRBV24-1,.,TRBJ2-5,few,CATSDLLREPQETQYF,TGTGCCACCAGTGATTTGTTAAGGGAACCCCAAGAGACCCAGTACTTC
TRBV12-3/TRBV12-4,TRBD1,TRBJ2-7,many,CASSTLRTGGYEQYF,TGTGCCAGCAGTACCTTGAGGACAGGGGGCTACGAGCAGTACTTC